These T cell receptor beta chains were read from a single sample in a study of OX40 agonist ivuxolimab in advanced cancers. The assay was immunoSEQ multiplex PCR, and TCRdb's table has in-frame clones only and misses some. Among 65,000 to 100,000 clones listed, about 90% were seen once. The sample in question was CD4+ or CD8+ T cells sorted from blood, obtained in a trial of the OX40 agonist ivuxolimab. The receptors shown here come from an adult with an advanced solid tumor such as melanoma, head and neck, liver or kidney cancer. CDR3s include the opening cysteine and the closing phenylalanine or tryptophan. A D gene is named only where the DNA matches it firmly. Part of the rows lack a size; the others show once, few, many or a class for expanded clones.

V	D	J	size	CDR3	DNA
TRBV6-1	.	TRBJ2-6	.	CASSEGSGANVLTF	TGTGCCAGCAGTGAGGGGTCAGGGGCCAACGTCCTGACTTTC
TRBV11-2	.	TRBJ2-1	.	CASSLGSSSYNEQFF	TGTGCCAGCAGCTTAGGGTCGAGCTCCTACAATGAGCAGTTCTTC
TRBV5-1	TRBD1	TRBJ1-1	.	CASSLEGQIYTEAFF	TGCGCCAGCAGCTTGGAGGGACAGATATACACTGAAGCTTTCTTT
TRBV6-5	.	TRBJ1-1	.	CASSYVGRNTEAFF	TGTGCCAGCAGTTATGTGGGGAGGAACACTGAAGCTTTCTTT
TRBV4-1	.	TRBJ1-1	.	CASSQPFTGGSEAFF	TGCGCCAGCAGCCAACCCTTCACAGGAGGGAGTGAAGCTTTCTTT
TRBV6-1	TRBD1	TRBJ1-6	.	CASSQGTGVLKVNSPLHF	TGTGCCAGCAGTCAAGGGACAGGGGTCCTTAAGGTCAATTCACCCCTCCACTTT
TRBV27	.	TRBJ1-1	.	CASSLYEGDTEAFF	TGTGCCAGCAGTCTCTACGAGGGTGACACTGAAGCTTTCTTT
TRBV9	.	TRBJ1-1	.	CASSVGMNTEAFF	TGTGCCAGCAGCGTAGGGATGAACACTGAAGCTTTCTTT
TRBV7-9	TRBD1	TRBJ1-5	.	CASSYGTATPNQPQHF	TGTGCCAGCAGCTACGGGACAGCCACGCCGAATCAGCCCCAGCATTTT
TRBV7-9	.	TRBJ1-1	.	CASSLGATSNWDEAFF	TGTGCCAGCAGCTTAGGAGCTACCTCGAACTGGGATGAAGCTTTCTTT
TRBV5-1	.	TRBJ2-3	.	CASKGDTDTQYF	TGCGCCAGCAAGGGAGATACAGATACGCAGTATTTT
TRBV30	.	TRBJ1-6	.	CAWSSLLGDSPLHF	TGTGCCTGGAGTTCGTTATTGGGGGATTCACCCCTCCACTTT
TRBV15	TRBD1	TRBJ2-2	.	CATSRSITGGLSGELFF	TGTGCCACCAGCAGATCGATTACAGGGGGACTTTCCGGGGAGCTGTTTTTT
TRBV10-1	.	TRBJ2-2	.	CASSDRLDGELFF	TGCGCCAGCAGCGACAGGTTGGACGGGGAGCTGTTTTTT
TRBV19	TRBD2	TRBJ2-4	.	CASSIGGSGTSGVVKNIQYF	TGTGCCAGTAGTATAGGGGGCTCCGGGACTAGCGGGGTGGTCAAAAACATTCAGTACTTC
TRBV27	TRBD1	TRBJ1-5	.	CASSFGQGRNQPQHF	TGTGCCAGCAGTTTCGGACAGGGGCGCAATCAGCCCCAGCATTTT
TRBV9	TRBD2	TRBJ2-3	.	CASSVVAGGGFPDTQYF	TGTGCCAGCAGCGTAGTAGCCGGCGGGGGGTTCCCAGATACGCAGTATTTT
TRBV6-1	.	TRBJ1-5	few	CASSEGRIRDQPQHF	TGTGCCAGCAGTGAAGGAAGGATAAGAGATCAGCCCCAGCATTTT
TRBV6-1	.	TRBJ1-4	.	CASKEAAGANEKLFF	TGTGCCAGCAAGGAGGCCGCAGGGGCAAATGAAAAACTGTTTTTT
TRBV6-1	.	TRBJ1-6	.	CASSETFENSPLHF	TGTGCCAGCAGTGAAACGTTTGAGAATTCACCCCTCCACTTT
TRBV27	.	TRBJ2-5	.	CASSLKEPGGWETQYF	TGTGCCAGCAGTTTAAAGGAACCTGGTGGGTGGGAGACCCAGTACTTC
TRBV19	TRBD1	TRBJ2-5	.	CASSSNSGTGLKTQYF	TGTGCCAGTAGTTCAAACTCCGGGACAGGGCTCAAGACCCAGTACTTC
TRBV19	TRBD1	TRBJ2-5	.	CASSIAPAGTGVETQYF	TGTGCCAGTAGTATAGCACCGGCCGGGACAGGGGTAGAGACCCAGTACTTC
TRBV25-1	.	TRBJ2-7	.	CASSESRGGGYEQYF	TGTGCCAGCAGTGAATCCCGAGGGGGGGGGTACGAGCAGTACTTC
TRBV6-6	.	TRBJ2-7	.	CASSLSWRGNYEQYF	TGTGCCAGCAGCTTATCGTGGAGGGGGAACTACGAGCAGTACTTC
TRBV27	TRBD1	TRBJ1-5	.	CASSLNFPSGQGVGQHF	TGTGCCAGCAGTTTGAATTTTCCCTCGGGACAGGGTGTAGGCCAGCATTTT
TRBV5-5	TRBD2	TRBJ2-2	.	CASRTSGNTGELFF	TGTGCCAGCCGGACTAGCGGGAACACCGGGGAGCTGTTTTTT
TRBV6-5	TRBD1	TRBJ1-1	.	CASSPDRDDTEAFF	TGTGCCAGCAGCCCGGACAGGGACGATACTGAAGCTTTCTTT
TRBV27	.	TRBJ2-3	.	CASSLAGSTDTQYF	TGTGCCAGCAGTTTGGCCGGTAGCACAGATACGCAGTATTTT
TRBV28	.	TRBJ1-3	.	CASSPYPGNTIYF	TGTGCCAGCAGCCCGTACCCTGGAAACACCATATATTTT
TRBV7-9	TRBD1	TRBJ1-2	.	CASSLGDRERDYGYTF	TGTGCCAGCAGCTTAGGGGACAGGGAGCGGGACTATGGCTACACCTTC
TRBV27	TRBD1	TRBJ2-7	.	CASSPYPSGTGYEQYF	TGTGCCAGCAGTCCCTACCCCTCCGGGACAGGCTACGAGCAGTACTTC
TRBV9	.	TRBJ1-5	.	CASSNSNQPQHF	TGTGCCAGCAGCAATAGCAATCAGCCCCAGCATTTT
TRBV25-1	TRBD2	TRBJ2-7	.	CASSESLLAGVSYEQYF	TGTGCCAGCAGTGAATCCCTTCTAGCGGGGGTTTCCTACGAGCAGTACTTC
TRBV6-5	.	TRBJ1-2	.	CASSEARGYTF	TGTGCCAGCAGTGAAGCGCGTGGCTACACCTTC
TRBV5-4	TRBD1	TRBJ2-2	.	CASSIRTGGTGELFF	TGTGCCAGCAGCATTCGGACAGGGGGCACCGGGGAGCTGTTTTTT
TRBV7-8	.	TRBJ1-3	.	CASSLGPNTIYF	TGTGCCAGCAGCTTAGGTCCAAACACCATATATTTT
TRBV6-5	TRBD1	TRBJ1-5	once	CASSPDRDQPQHF	TGTGCCAGCAGTCCGGACAGGGACCAGCCCCAGCATTTT
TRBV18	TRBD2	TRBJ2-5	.	CASSFFSGGNQETQYF	TGTGCCAGCTCATTCTTTAGCGGGGGGAACCAAGAGACCCAGTACTTC
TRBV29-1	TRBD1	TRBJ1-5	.	CSAETGFNQPQHF	TGCAGCGCCGAGACAGGGTTCAATCAGCCCCAGCATTTT
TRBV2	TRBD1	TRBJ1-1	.	CASSGQGKTEAFF	TGTGCCAGCAGCGGACAGGGGAAAACTGAAGCTTTCTTT
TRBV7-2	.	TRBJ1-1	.	CASSLFGRGLTEAFF	TGTGCCAGCAGCTTATTCGGGAGGGGATTAACTGAAGCTTTCTTT
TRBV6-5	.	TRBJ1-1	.	CASSYSAGMNTEAFF	TGTGCCAGCAGTTACTCGGCAGGGATGAACACTGAAGCTTTCTTT